This TCR beta chain was identified in a study of T-cell reconstitution after alpha-beta-depleted transplantation in children. A library of TCRbeta sequences, prepared with unique molecular identifiers, was generated. TCRdb independently ran MiXCR on the PCR reads; one entry per CDR3 protein. This sample has about 200,000 distinct CDR3 sequences, with around 7.7% found just once. Study-wide findings and caveats: The authors attributed T-cell counts and diversity one year after transplant mostly to newly produced T cells. Surviving recipient T cells and intrathymic progenitors accounted for some patients' high TCRbeta diversity at day 60. Several hundred expanded graft clones reportedly gave rise to the alpha-beta T cells present about two months after transplant.

Trimming removed 0 bases at V and 2 bases at J, with 10 bases between. CDR3 length equals 15 residues. From germline, CDR1 is LGHNA and CDR2 YNFKEQ. Concerning this clonotype: Its matching antigen is unknown. This CDR3 fails to terminate in the conserved phenylalanine or tryptophan, so it likely reflects a read error.

The receptor was isolated from a male patient between 2 and 10 years old who had a stem cell transplant for acute myeloid leukemia, so the T cells may come from the graft donor. V gene TRBV4-2 combines with J gene TRBJ1-1; weak D call: TRBD1 (6 bases). The source was PBMCs, mostly from graft donor cells, collected 360 days after TCRalphabeta/CD19-depleted stem cell transplant. CDR3 residues: CASSQDRTDNTEAFS. DNA of the CDR3: TGTGCCAGCAGCCAAGATCGGACAGACAACACTGAAGCTTTCTCT.